This entry features one T cell receptor beta chain sequence. Its antigen is as yet unknown. The record originates from a study of T-cell reconstitution after alpha-beta-depleted transplantation in children. Findings and limits, study-wide: Alpha-beta T cells about two months after transplant reportedly derived from several hundred expanded graft clones.

The CDR3 contains 13 residues. Germline lookup yields CDR1 DFQATT and CDR2 SNEGSKA (reference sequence). V was trimmed by 5 bases and J by 4 bases, leaving 11 bases between them. Unique molecular identifiers were incorporated into the prepared TCRbeta library. Using its own MiXCR run on the PCR reads, TCRdb lists one record per CDR3 protein. The sample contains around 490,000 distinct CDR3 sequences, about an eighth of which appear only once. This chain uses TRBV20-1 with TRBJ2-2; D perhaps matches TRBD1 (6 bases). The TCR originated in a female patient aged 2-9 years who had a stem cell transplant for aplastic anemia, so the T cells may come from the graft donor. This material consisted of PBMCs, mostly from graft donor cells, taken 180 days after TCRalphabeta/CD19-depleted stem cell transplant. The CDR3 DNA reads as TGCAGTGCTCAGGGGCCCGGCACCGGGGAGCTGTTTTTT. This translates into CSAQGPGTGELFF.